Presented here are 13 T cell receptor beta chains from one specimen sequenced in a study of cytomegalovirus exposure and HLA in healthy donors. The PCR was carried out with 60 Vbeta primers and 13 Jbeta primers. Some clones are missing from TCRdb's copy, which holds only in-frame ones; the method was immunoSEQ multiplex PCR. This sample carries over 80,000 clones, about 81% of them seen once, and the ten largest clones take about 3.5%. The sample taken for sequencing was PBMCs. All receptors come from a woman aged 40-49 years in good health and CMV-seronegative.

J is TRBJ2-2 and V is TRBV28; TRBD1 is a possible D gene (6 bases). Germline V gene sequence: CDR1 MDHEN, CDR2 SYDVKM. The CDR3 length is 15 residues. The ends were cut back, 7 bases at V and 0 bases at J, with 12 bases in the middle. The CDR3 DNA reads TGTGCCAGCACTCCCCAGGGGCCGAACACCGGGGAGCTGTTTTTT. Translating it yields CASTPQGPNTGELFF.

The chain combines TRBV6-6 with TRBJ2-5, with unresolved D. V shed 0 bases and J shed 0 bases, with 8 bases lying between them. This CDR3 comprises 15 residues. The germline gives CDR1 MNHNY, CDR2 SVGAGI (reference sequence). CDR3 nucleotides: TGTGCCAGCAGTTACTCGAGAGTTAACCAAGAGACCCAGTACTTC. Its translation: CASSYSRVNQETQYF.

This clone was detected only once. This chain uses TRBV6-6 with TRBJ2-2; possibly TRBD2 for D (5 bases). This CDR3 is 12 amino acids long. Germline CDR1 MNHNY, CDR2 SVGAGI (reference sequence). Trimming cost V 5 bases and J 6 bases, with 7 bases left between them. CDR3 sequence reads: CASSLRAGELFF. The CDR3 coding sequence is TGTGCCAGCAGTCTGAGGGCCGGGGAGCTGTTTTTT.

This chain links TRBV6-1 with TRBJ1-5; D unresolved. The CDR3 runs to 16 residues. The germline V and J ends were trimmed by 4 bases and 0 bases, with 13 bases remaining between them. Germline assignment: CDR1 MNHNS and CDR2 SASEGT. CDR3 amino acids: CASSGKVQYSNQPQHF. The CDR3 DNA reads TGTGCCAGCAGTGGTAAGGTACAGTATAGCAATCAGCCCCAGCATTTT.

This clone showed up just once. V usage is TRBV7-3 and J usage is TRBJ1-1, with a weak D call TRBD1 (6 bases). The CDR3 loop spans 20 amino acids. V was cut by 5 bases and J by 0 bases, with 28 bases left in between. The germline CDR1 and CDR2 sequences are SGHTA and FQGTGA. This CDR3 is CASSLKDSYLWRILNTEAFF. The DNA of the CDR3 is TGTGCCAGCAGCCTTAAGGACAGTTATCTGTGGCGGATTTTGAACACTGAAGCTTTCTTT.

The chain is built from TRBV6-6 and TRBJ2-7, with D hard to call. V lost 5 bases and J 0 bases, leaving 8 bases between the germline ends. Germline CDR1 reads MNHNY; CDR2 reads SVGAGI (reference sequence). This CDR3 has 13 amino acids. CDR3 sequence reads: CASSRPVSYEQYF. DNA of the CDR3: TGTGCCAGCAGTCGTCCAGTCTCCTACGAGCAGTACTTC.

The chain carries TRBV7-9 and TRBJ1-6; a possible D gene is TRBD1 (6 bases). The germline V gene has CDR1 SEHNR and CDR2 FQNEAQ (reference sequence). The V gene lost 5 bases and the J gene lost 7 bases, with 12 bases spanning the gap. The CDR3 totals 14 residues. CDR3 residues: CASSLQGNNSPLHF. The CDR3 nucleotides read TGTGCCAGCAGCCTACAGGGAAACAATTCACCCCTCCACTTT.

The chain recombines TRBV6-5 with TRBJ2-1, with TRBD2 identical over 7 bases. The CDR3 covers 14 residues. With 1 base clipped from V and 4 bases from J, the junction kept 1 base outside the gene matches. Germline V lookup: CDR1 MNHEY, CDR2 SVGAGI. The CDR3 spells CASSYYGGYNEQFF. For the CDR3, the DNA is TGTGCCAGCAGTTACTACGGGGGGTACAATGAGCAGTTCTTC.

This chain uses TRBV18 with TRBJ1-4; no firm D call. The germline gives CDR1 KGHSH, CDR2 LQKENI. V was clipped by 3 bases and J by 7 bases, with 12 bases between them. The CDR3 covers 14 residues. CDR3 coding DNA: TGTGCCAGCTCACCCGGAGTGGTCGGTGAAAAACTGTTTTTT. It specifies CASSPGVVGEKLFF.

This clone was detected a few times. CDR3 amino acids: CASSLAAGGTGELFF. The CDR3, as DNA: TGCGCCAGCAGCTTGGCCGCGGGGGGCACCGGGGAGCTGTTTTTT. The chain combines TRBV5-1 with TRBJ2-2, with 8 nucleotides matching TRBD2. CDR3 size: 15 residues. J lost 4 bases, V lost 0 bases, and 2 bases had no gene match. Germline V gives CDR1 SGHRS, CDR2 YFSETQ.

CDR3 coding DNA: TGTGCCAGCAGATTGTTACAGGGGGCGAATTCCCTGAACACTGAAGCTTTCTTT. As protein: CASRLLQGANSLNTEAFF. The gene calls are TRBV27 and TRBJ1-1; 9 positions match TRBD1. V lost 6 bases and J lost 0; bases outside the gene matches: 14. The CDR3 spans 18 residues. Germline V gene data show CDR1 as MNHEY and CDR2 as SMNVEV (reference sequence).

This chain joins TRBV4-2 and TRBJ2-1; D not certain. Trimming cost V 0 bases and J 6 bases, with 15 bases left between them. This CDR3 spans 16 amino acids. Germline V lookup: CDR1 LGHNA, CDR2 YNFKEQ. DNA for the CDR3: TGTGCCAGCAGCCAAGAGGCAGGTTCCTTTGGCAATGAGCAGTTCTTC. Translated: CASSQEAGSFGNEQFF.

This chain joins TRBV5-6 and TRBJ1-2, with D possibly TRBD1 on 5 matching bases. Between the trimmed V and J ends, which lost 0 bases and 7 bases, there was a span of 13 bases. From germline, CDR1 is SGHDT and CDR2 YYEEEE. CDR3 length equals 14 residues. CDR3 bases: TGTGCCAGCAGCTTGGAGGGCAGGGTAGGTGGCTACACCTTC. This sequence encodes CASSLEGRVGGYTF.